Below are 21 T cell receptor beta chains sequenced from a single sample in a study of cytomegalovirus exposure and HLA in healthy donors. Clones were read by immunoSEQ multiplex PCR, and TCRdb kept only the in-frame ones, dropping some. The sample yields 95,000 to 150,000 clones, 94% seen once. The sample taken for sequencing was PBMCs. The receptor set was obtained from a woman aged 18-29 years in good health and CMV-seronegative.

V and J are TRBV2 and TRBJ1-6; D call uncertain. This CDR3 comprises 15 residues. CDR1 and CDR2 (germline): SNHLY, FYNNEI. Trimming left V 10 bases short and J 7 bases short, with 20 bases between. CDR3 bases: TGTGCCACTAAGCAAAGCCCAATAAAAAATTCACCCCTCCACTTT. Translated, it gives CATKQSPIKNSPLHF.

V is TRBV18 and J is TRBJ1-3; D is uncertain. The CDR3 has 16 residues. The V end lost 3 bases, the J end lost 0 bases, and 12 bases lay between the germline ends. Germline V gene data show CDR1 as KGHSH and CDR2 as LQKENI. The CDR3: CASSPGEAVSGNTIYF. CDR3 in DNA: TGTGCCAGCTCACCCGGTGAAGCTGTCTCTGGAAACACCATATATTTT.

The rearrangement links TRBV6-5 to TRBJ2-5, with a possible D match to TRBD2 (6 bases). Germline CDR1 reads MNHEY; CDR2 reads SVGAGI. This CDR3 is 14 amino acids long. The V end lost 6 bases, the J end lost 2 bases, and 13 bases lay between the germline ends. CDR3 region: CASRNIGGQETQYF. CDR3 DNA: TGTGCCAGCAGGAACATTGGGGGGCAAGAGACCCAGTACTTC.

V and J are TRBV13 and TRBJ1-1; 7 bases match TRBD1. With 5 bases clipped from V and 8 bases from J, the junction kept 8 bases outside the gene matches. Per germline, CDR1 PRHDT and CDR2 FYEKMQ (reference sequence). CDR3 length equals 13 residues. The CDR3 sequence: CASSARQGPEAFF. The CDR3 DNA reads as TGTGCCAGCAGCGCCCGACAGGGACCCGAAGCTTTCTTT.

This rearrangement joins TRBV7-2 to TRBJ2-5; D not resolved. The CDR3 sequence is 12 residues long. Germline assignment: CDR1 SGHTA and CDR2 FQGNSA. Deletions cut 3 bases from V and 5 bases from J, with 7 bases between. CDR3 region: CASSLVGETQYF. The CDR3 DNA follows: TGTGCCAGCAGCTTGGTCGGGGAGACCCAGTACTTC.

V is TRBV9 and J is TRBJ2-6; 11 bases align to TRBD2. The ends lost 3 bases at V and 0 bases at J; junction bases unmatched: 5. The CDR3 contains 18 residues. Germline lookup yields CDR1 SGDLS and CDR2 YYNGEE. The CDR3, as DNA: TGTGCCAGCAGCGCCGGGACTAGCGGTTACTCTGGGGCCAACGTCCTGACTTTC. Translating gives CASSAGTSGYSGANVLTF.

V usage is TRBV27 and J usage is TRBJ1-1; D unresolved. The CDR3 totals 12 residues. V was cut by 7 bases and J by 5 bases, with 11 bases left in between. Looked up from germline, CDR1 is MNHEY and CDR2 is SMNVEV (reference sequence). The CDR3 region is CASTSGVTEAFF. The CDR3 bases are TGTGCCAGCACTTCCGGGGTGACTGAAGCTTTCTTT.

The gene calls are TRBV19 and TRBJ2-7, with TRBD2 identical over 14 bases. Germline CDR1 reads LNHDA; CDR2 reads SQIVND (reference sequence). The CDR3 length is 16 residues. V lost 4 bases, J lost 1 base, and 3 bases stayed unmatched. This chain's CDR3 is CASSTRLAGGSYEQYF. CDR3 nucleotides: TGTGCCAGTAGTACCAGACTAGCGGGAGGGTCCTACGAGCAGTACTTC.

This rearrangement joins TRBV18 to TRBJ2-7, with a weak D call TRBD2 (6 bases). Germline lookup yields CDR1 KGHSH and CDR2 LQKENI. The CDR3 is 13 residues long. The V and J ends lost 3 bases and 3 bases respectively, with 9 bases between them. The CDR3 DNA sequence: TGTGCCAGCTCACCGGGACTGGGCTACGAGCAGTACTTC. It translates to CASSPGLGYEQYF.

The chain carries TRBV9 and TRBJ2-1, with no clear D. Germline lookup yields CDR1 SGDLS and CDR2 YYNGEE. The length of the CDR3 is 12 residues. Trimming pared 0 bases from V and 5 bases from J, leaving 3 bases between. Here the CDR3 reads CASSVDNNEQFF. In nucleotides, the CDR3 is TGTGCCAGCAGCGTAGATAACAATGAGCAGTTCTTC.

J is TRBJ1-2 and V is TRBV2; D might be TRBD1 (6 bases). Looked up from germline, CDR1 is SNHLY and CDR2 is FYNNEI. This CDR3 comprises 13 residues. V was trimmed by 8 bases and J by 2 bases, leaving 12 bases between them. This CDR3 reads CASEGTSNYGYTF. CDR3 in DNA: TGTGCCAGCGAGGGGACATCCAACTATGGCTACACCTTC.

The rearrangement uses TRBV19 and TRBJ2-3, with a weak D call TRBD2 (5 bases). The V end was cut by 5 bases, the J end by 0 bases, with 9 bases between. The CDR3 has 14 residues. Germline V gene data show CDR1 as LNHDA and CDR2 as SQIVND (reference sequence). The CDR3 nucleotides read TGTGCCAGTAGTCTAGCCTTAAGCACAGATACGCAGTATTTT. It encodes CASSLALSTDTQYF.

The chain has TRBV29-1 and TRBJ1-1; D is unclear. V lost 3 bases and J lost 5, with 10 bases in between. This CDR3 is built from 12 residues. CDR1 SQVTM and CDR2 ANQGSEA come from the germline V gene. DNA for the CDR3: TGCAGCGTTGATCGCAGGAGGACTGAAGCTTTCTTT. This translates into CSVDRRRTEAFF.

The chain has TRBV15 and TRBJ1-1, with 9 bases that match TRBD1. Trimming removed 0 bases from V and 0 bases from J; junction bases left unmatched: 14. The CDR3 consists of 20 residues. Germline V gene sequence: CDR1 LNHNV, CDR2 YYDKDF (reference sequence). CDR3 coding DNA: TGTGCCACCAGCAGAGATAATAACGGACAGGGGCTGGGGTTGAACACTGAAGCTTTCTTT. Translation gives CATSRDNNGQGLGLNTEAFF.

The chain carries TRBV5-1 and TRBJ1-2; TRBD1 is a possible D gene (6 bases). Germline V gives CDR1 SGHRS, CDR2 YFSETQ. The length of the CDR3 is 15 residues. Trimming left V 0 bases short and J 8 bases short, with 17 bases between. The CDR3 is CASSLAPSGAVGYTF. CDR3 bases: TGCGCCAGCAGCTTGGCCCCCTCAGGGGCCGTCGGCTACACCTTC.

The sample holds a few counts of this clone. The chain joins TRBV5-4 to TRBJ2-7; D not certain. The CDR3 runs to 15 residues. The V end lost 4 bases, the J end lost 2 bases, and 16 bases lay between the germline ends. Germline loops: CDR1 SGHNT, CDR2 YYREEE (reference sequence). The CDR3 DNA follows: TGTGCCAGCAGCAAAGGCGGCACAACGACCTACGAGCAGTACTTC. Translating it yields CASSKGGTTTYEQYF. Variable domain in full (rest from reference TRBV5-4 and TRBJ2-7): ETGVTQSPTHLIKTRGQQVTLRCSSQSGHNTVSWYQQALGQGPQFIFQYYREEENGRGNFPPRFSGLQFPNYSSELNVNALELDDSALYLCASSKGGTTTYEQYFGPGTRLTVT.

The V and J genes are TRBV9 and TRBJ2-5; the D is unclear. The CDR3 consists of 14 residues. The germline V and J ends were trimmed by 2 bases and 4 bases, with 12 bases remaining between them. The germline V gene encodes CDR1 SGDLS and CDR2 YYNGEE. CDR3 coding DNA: TGTGCCAGCAGCGTGAGGCAAACGGGAGAGACCCAGTACTTC. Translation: CASSVRQTGETQYF.

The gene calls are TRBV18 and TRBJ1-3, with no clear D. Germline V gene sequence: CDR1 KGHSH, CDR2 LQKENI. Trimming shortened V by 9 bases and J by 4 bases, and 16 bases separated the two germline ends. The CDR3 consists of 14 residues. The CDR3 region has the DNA TGTGCCAGTAACCGAGGGCGATCGGGAAACACCATATATTTT. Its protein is CASNRGRSGNTIYF.

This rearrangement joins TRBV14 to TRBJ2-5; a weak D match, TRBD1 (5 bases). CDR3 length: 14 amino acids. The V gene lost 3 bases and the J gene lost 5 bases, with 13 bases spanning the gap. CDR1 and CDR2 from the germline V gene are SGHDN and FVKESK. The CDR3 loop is CASSQSRVGETQYF. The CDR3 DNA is TGTGCCAGCAGCCAGAGCAGGGTAGGGGAGACCCAGTACTTC.

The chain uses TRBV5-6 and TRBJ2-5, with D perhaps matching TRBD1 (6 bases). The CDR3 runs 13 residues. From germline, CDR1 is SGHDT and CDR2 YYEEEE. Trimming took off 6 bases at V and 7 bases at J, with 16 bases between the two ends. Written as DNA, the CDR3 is TGTGCCAGCACTCAGGGGTCGTCAGGGACCCAGTACTTC. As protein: CASTQGSSGTQYF.

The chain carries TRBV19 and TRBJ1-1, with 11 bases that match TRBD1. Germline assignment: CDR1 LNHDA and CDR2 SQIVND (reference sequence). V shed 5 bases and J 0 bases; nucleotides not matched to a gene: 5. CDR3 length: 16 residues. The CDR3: CASSLRGQGVNTEAFF. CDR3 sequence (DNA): TGTGCCAGTAGTCTAAGGGGACAGGGGGTGAACACTGAAGCTTTCTTT.